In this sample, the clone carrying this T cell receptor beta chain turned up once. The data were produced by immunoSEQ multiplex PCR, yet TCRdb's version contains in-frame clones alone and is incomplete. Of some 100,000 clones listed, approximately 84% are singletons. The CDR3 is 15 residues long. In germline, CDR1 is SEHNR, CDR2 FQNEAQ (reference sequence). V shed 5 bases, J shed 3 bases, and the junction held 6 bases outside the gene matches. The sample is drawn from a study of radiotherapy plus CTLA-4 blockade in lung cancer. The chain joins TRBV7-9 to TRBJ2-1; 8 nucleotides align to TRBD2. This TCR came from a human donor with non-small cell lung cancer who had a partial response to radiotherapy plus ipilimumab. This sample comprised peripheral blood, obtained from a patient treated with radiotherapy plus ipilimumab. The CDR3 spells CASSTRLALYNEQFF. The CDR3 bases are TGTGCCAGCAGCACCCGACTAGCGCTCTACAATGAGCAGTTCTTC. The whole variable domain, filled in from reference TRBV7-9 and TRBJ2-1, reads DTGVSQNPRHKITKRGQNVTFRCDPISEHNRLYWYRQTLGQGPEFLTYFQNEAQLEKSRLLSDRFSAERPKGSFSTLEIQRTEQGDSAMYLCASSTRLALYNEQFFGPGTRLTVL.